Below are 12 T cell receptor beta chains sequenced from a single sample in a study of identical twins. One entry per CDR3 protein, called by TCRdb with MiXCR from the 5' RACE reads. The sample lists fewer than 350,000 distinct CDR3 sequences, more than 6.5% occurring once. The same sample was also studied in work on yellow fever vaccine responses in identical twins.

Sequencing input: memory (CD45RO+) T cells sorted from blood. These receptors came from a woman aged 18-30 years in good health.

The V call is TRBV4-2, the J call TRBJ2-7; 10 bases fit TRBD2. With 0 bases clipped from V and 5 bases from J, the junction kept 13 bases outside the gene matches. The CDR3 length is 18 residues. Germline assignment: CDR1 LGHNA and CDR2 YNFKEQ. This CDR3 is CASSQDPNLAGGANEQYF. CDR3 nucleotide sequence: TGTGCCAGCAGCCAAGACCCCAACTTAGCGGGAGGTGCCAACGAGCAGTACTTC.

This rearrangement joins TRBV20-1 to TRBJ2-5; TRBD1 aligns across 7 bases. The CDR3 is 15 amino acids. The germline V gene encodes CDR1 DFQATT and CDR2 SNEGSKA (reference sequence). Unmatched junction bases numbered 9, after V lost 4 bases and J lost 1 base. CDR3 in amino acids: CSAKTKGQVQETQYF. In nucleotides, the CDR3 is TGCAGTGCTAAAACAAAAGGACAGGTCCAAGAGACCCAGTACTTC.

This clonotype has just a few counts. The chain carries TRBV20-1 and TRBJ1-2; unclear D gene. Deletions cut 0 bases from V and 6 bases from J, with 11 bases between. The CDR3 is 13 amino acids. Germline loops: CDR1 DFQATT, CDR2 SNEGSKA (reference sequence). The CDR3 region has the DNA TGCAGTGCTAGAGATCGGCGGGCGCATGGCTACACCTTC. Its translation is CSARDRRAHGYTF.

The chain uses TRBV5-1 and TRBJ1-4, with D possibly TRBD1 on 5 matching bases. This CDR3 contains 14 residues. The V gene lost 4 bases and the J gene lost 8 bases, with 15 bases spanning the gap. Germline-derived CDR1 and CDR2 are SGHRS and YFSETQ. The CDR3 DNA reads as TGCGCCAGCAGCCGCTGGGGGAGTCAGGAAAAACTGTTTTTT. Translated: CASSRWGSQEKLFF.

This clonotype was found a few times. The V call is TRBV6-1, the J call TRBJ2-1; TRBD1 aligns across 9 bases. CDR1 is MNHNS and CDR2 is SASEGT in the germline V gene. The CDR3 spans 14 residues. Unmatched junction bases numbered 8, after V lost 6 bases and J lost 8 bases. The CDR3 loop reads CASSRQGGLDEQFF. In nucleotides, the CDR3 is TGTGCCAGCAGCAGACAGGGGGGCCTCGATGAGCAGTTCTTC.

The chain recombines TRBV4-1 with TRBJ1-4; tentative D call: TRBD1 (6 bases). CDR1 and CDR2 from the germline V gene are MGHRA and YSYEKL. The germline V and J ends were trimmed by 5 bases and 7 bases, with 17 bases remaining between them. The CDR3 has 15 amino acids. The CDR3 spells CASSVNRDVAEKLFF. In nucleotides, the CDR3 is TGCGCCAGCAGCGTCAACAGGGACGTCGCTGAAAAACTGTTTTTT.

The chain recombines TRBV20-1 with TRBJ1-3; a weak D match, TRBD1 (5 bases). Trimming removed 3 bases at V and 3 bases at J, with 9 bases between. The germline V gene encodes CDR1 DFQATT and CDR2 SNEGSKA (reference sequence). CDR3 length: 13 residues. For the CDR3, the DNA is TGCAGTGCTAGGCAGGGACTTGGAAACACCATATATTTT. This sequence encodes CSARQGLGNTIYF.

The chain recombines TRBV28 with TRBJ2-5; D possibly uses TRBD1 or TRBD2 (5 bases each). CDR1 MDHEN and CDR2 SYDVKM come from the germline V gene. The CDR3 runs 18 residues. Between the trimmed V and J ends, which lost 6 bases and 2 bases, there was a span of 25 bases. The CDR3 reads CASSPKGILVSRQETQYF. The DNA of the CDR3 is TGTGCCAGCAGCCCCAAGGGGATACTAGTAAGTCGTCAAGAGACCCAGTACTTC. Based on the CDR3 plus reference TRBV28 and TRBJ2-5, the full variable domain is DVKVTQSSRYLVKRTGEKVFLECVQDMDHENMFWYRQDPGLGLRLIYFSYDVKMKEKGDIPEGYSVSREKKERFSLILESASTNQTSMYLCASSPKGILVSRQETQYFGPGTRLLVL.

This clonotype occurred a few times. This chain uses TRBV12-3 or TRBV12-4 with TRBJ2-7, with D perhaps matching TRBD1 or TRBD2 (5 bases each). The CDR3 runs to 14 residues. Deletions cut 6 bases from V and 3 bases from J, with 15 bases between. CDR3 amino acids: CASSIRDGHYEQYF. The CDR3 DNA reads as TGTGCCAGCAGCATCAGGGACGGCCACTACGAGCAGTACTTC.

There are many counts of this clonotype. The rearrangement uses TRBV20-1 and TRBJ1-2; 8 positions match TRBD1. CDR1 and CDR2 from the germline V gene are DFQATT and SNEGSKA (reference sequence). The CDR3 has 11 amino acids. The ends lost 8 bases at V and 7 bases at J; junction bases unmatched: 6. CDR3: CSSRGRVGYTF. CDR3 nucleotide sequence: TGCAGTAGCAGGGGGCGAGTTGGCTACACCTTC.

The rearrangement uses TRBV25-1 and TRBJ2-3, with D possibly TRBD1 on 5 matching bases. The germline CDR1 and CDR2 sequences are MGHDK and SYGVNS. The CDR3 length is 13 residues. With 5 bases removed from V and 7 bases from J, the gap between germline ends came to 13 bases. CDR3 sequence (DNA): TGTGCCAGCAGTCTTGGGCAGGGAAATACGCAGTATTTT. Translating it yields CASSLGQGNTQYF.

A few counts support this clonotype. The rearrangement uses TRBV12-3 or TRBV12-4 and TRBJ2-2; 9 positions match TRBD2. The V gene end was trimmed by 3 bases and the J gene end by 8 bases; junction bases not matched to a gene: 10. The CDR3 covers 16 residues. As DNA, the CDR3 is TGTGCCAGCAGTTTCGTAGCGGGAGTATCGCGTGGGGAGCTGTTTTTT. It codes for CASSFVAGVSRGELFF.